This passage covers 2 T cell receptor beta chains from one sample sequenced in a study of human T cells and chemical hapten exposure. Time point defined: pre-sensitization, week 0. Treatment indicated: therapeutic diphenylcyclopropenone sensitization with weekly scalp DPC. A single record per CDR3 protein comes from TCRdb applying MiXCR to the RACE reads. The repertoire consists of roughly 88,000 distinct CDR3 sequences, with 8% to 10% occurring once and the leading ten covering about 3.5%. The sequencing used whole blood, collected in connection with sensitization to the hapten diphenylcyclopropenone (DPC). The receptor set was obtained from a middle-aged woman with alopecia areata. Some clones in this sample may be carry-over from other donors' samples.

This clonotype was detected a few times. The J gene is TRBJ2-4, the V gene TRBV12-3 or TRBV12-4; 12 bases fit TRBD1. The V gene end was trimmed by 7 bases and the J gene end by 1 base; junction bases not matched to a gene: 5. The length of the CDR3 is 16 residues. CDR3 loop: CASTPGQGAAKNIQYF. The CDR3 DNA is TGTGCCAGCACCCCGGGACAGGGGGCTGCCAAAAACATTCAGTACTTC.

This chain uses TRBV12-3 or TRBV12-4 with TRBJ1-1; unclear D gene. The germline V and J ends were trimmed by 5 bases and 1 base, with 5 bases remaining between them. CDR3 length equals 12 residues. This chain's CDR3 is CASSVRNTEAFF. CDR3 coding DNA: TGTGCCAGCAGTGTTAGGAACACTGAAGCTTTCTTT.